This T cell receptor beta chain was retrieved from a study of T-cell memory formation after mild COVID-19. Study-wide points: Pre-infection memory already had some responding clones, implying cross-reactive memory joined. Shrinking CD4+ clones were chiefly CM and EM; CD8+ ones were chiefly EMRA.

Trimming cost V 0 bases and J 6 bases, with 8 bases left between them. The CDR3 spans 13 residues. The germline CDR1 and CDR2 sequences are SGHAT and FQNNGV. This clonotype was observed many times. Its specificity is unknown. TCRdb analysed the 5' RACE reads with MiXCR anew, one entry per CDR3 protein. This table has 190,000 or so distinct CDR3 sequences, roughly 23% appearing once. The material sequenced was PBMCs or a T cell subset sorted from them (not recorded which). The sequence derives from an adult woman who had mild COVID-19 (a few samples of this study predate the infection). Cell type and time point are not known. The gene calls are TRBV11-2 and TRBJ1-2; no definite D call. The chain's CDR3 is CASSLETGNGYTF. The CDR3 DNA sequence: TGTGCCAGCAGCTTAGAAACGGGGAATGGCTACACCTTC. The full variable domain, with the rest looked up from reference TRBV11-2 and TRBJ1-2, is EAGVAQSPRYKIIEKRQSVAFWCNPISGHATLYWYQQILGQGPKLLIQFQNNGVVDDSQLPKDRFSAERLKGVDSTLKIQPAKLEDSAVYLCASSLETGNGYTFGSGTRLTVV.